This TCR beta chain was identified during a study of post-analysis software for immune sequencing data. As for the study in general: Multiple sclerosis in the patients followed relapsing-remitting, secondary progressive and progressive-relapsing courses. Notes on the study in general: F-measure co-clustering was strong for batch-matched samples. Significantly lower normalized Chao1 diversity was found in patients with multiple sclerosis relative to controls. TRBV segments more frequent in patients than in controls numbered roughly 5 and included TRBV5-6, TRBV5-1 and TRBV20-1.

Unique molecular identifiers were present in the TCR beta cDNA libraries. Once about 0.85 to 10 million T cells were used, roughly 0.5 million cDNA molecules resulted. TCRdb re-analysed the PCR reads in MiXCR, keeping a single row per CDR3 protein. The sample lists approximately 400,000 distinct CDR3 sequences; roughly 35% were seen once. V shed 5 bases and J shed 11 bases, with 12 bases lying between them. The CDR3 totals 11 residues. In germline, CDR1 is SGHVS, CDR2 FQNEAQ. Notes on this clonotype: Its antigen is undetermined.

Sequencing used blood. This TCR was sampled from a girl aged 5-17 years with multiple sclerosis. V usage is TRBV7-8 and J usage is TRBJ2-5; D remains unclear. DNA for the CDR3: TGTGCCAGCAGCCGACCAGGTGAGCAGTACTTC. Protein: CASSRPGEQYF.